This T cell receptor (beta chain) was captured in a study of regulatory T cells in long-lasting Graves disease. Study outcomes and limitations: Persistent Graves' patients showed a TCR diversity that was lower than that of newly diagnosed ones.

The sample's time point: newly diagnosed GD, antithyroid drugs for less than 3 months. PBMC-derived RNA was used for the TCR library. In this cohort, patients came from an endocrinology department located in Xi'an, China. Germline lookup yields CDR1 ENHRY and CDR2 SYGVKD. Trimming cost V 4 bases and J 4 bases, with 10 bases left between them. CDR3 size: 13 residues. Researchers made TCR beta libraries by using iRepertoire HTBI primers and running Arm-PCR on CDR3 regions. TCRdb reprocessed the multiplex PCR reads via MiXCR and lists one record per CDR3 protein. This sample has around 400,000 distinct CDR3 sequences, with around a sixth found just once. This clonotype was detected only a few times. What it recognizes is unknown.

The receptor was isolated from a female donor with Graves disease. V gene TRBV10-3 combines with J gene TRBJ1-1; a weak D match, TRBD1 (6 bases). Here the sequenced sample was peripheral blood mononuclear cells (PBMCs), taken at new diagnosis, from a patient treated with antithyroid drugs. DNA of the CDR3: TGTGCCATCAGTGGGGGGGCTGGCACTGAAGCTTTCTTT. It codes for CAISGGAGTEAFF.